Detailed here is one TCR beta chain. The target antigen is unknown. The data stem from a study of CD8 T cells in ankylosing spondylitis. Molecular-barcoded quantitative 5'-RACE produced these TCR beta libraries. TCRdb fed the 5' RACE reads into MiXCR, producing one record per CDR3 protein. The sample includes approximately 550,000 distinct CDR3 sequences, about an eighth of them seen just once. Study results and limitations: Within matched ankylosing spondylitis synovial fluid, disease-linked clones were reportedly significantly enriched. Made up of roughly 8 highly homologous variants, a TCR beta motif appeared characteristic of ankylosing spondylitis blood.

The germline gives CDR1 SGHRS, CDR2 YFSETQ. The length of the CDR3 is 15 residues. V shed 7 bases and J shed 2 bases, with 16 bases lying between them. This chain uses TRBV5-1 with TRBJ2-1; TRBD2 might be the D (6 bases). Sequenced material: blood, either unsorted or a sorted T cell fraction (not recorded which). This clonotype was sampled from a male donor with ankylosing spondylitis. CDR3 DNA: TGCGCCAGCCTCATGGGCGGGATCCCCTACAATGAGCAGTTCTTC. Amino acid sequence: CASLMGGIPYNEQFF. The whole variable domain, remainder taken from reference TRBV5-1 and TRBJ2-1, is KAGVTQTPRYLIKTRGQQVTLSCSPISGHRSVSWYQQTPGQGLQFLFEYFSETQRNKGNFPGRFSGRQFSNSRSEMNVSTLELGDSALYLCASLMGGIPYNEQFFGPGTRLTVL.